This TCR beta chain was sequenced for a study of shared clonotypes between healthy human individuals. Germline V gives CDR1 SGHRS, CDR2 YFSETQ. J was trimmed by 4 bases and V by 5 bases; bases with no gene match: 3. This CDR3 region has 15 residues. Measured with immunoSEQ multiplex PCR; TCRdb has only the in-frame clones, and not every one. The table has approximately 640,000 clones, about two thirds seen once. Note on this clone: Other DNA sequences in this sample translate to the same CDR3.

Sample: memory CD4+ T cells sorted from blood. Subset described: CD45RA-negative fraction. This TCR was sampled from a young woman in good health. The rearrangement links TRBV5-1 to TRBJ2-1; 13 positions agree with TRBD2. The CDR3 sequence: CASSRTSGSYNEQFF. For the CDR3, the DNA is TGCGCCAGCAGTAGGACTAGCGGGAGTTACAATGAGCAGTTCTTC.